A single sample gave rise to the 23 T cell receptor beta chains below, sequenced in a study of cytomegalovirus exposure and HLA in healthy donors. 60 Vbeta and 13 Jbeta primers were used in PCR. Repertoires were generated with immunoSEQ multiplex PCR, while TCRdb's copy carries only in-frame clones and drops some. The repertoire holds over 75,000 clones, with approximately 9% as singletons. Sequenced sample: PBMCs. Source of these receptors: a man over 45 in good health and CMV-seropositive.

The chain couples TRBV5-4 to TRBJ1-2; 9 bases fit TRBD1. CDR1 is SGHNT and CDR2 is YYREEE in the germline V gene (reference sequence). This CDR3 spans 14 amino acids. V dropped 4 bases and J dropped 6; count of bases not matched to a gene: 7. CDR3 protein: CASSQGDRAHGYTF. The CDR3 DNA is TGTGCCAGCAGCCAAGGGGACAGGGCCCATGGCTACACCTTC. The variable domain in full, completed from reference TRBV5-4 and TRBJ1-2, reads ETGVTQSPTHLIKTRGQQVTLRCSSQSGHNTVSWYQQALGQGPQFIFQYYREEENGRGNFPPRFSGLQFPNYSSELNVNALELDDSALYLCASSQGDRAHGYTFGSGTRLTVV.

This rearrangement joins TRBV6-5 to TRBJ1-6; no clear D. The CDR3 loop spans 14 amino acids. Trimming removed 2 bases at V and 3 bases at J, with 5 bases between. The germline V gene encodes CDR1 MNHEY and CDR2 SVGAGI. The CDR3 DNA sequence: TGTGCCAGCAGTTACAGCTTCTATAATTCACCCCTCCACTTT. Translated: CASSYSFYNSPLHF.

The J gene is TRBJ2-2, the V gene TRBV10-3; 8 bases agree with TRBD1. Germline V gene sequence: CDR1 ENHRY, CDR2 SYGVKD. The CDR3 consists of 15 residues. V shed 6 bases, J shed 0 bases, and the junction held 3 bases outside the gene matches. The CDR3 DNA reads TGTGCCATCAGCCTACAGGGGGCGAACACCGGGGAGCTGTTTTTT. It encodes CAISLQGANTGELFF.

The CDR3 loop is CASSLEVPGPGETQYF. CDR3 sequence (DNA): TGTGCCAGCAGCTTAGAGGTCCCCGGCCCAGGAGAGACCCAGTACTTC. V is TRBV7-9 and J is TRBJ2-5; D gene unclear. Germline loops: CDR1 SEHNR, CDR2 FQNEAQ (reference sequence). With 1 base removed from V and 4 bases from J, the gap between germline ends came to 16 bases. The CDR3 is 16 residues long.

This clone was seen a few times. Here the CDR3 reads CASSWAGLSSYEQYF. CDR3 DNA sequence: TGCGCCAGCAGCTGGGCGGGACTCAGCTCCTACGAGCAGTACTTC. V usage is TRBV5-1 and J usage is TRBJ2-7; TRBD2 is a possible D gene (6 bases). This CDR3 comprises 15 residues. CDR1 and CDR2 (germline): SGHRS, YFSETQ. The V gene lost 3 bases and the J gene lost 0 bases, with 13 bases spanning the gap.

This clone was observed many times. This chain links TRBV29-1 with TRBJ2-1; TRBD1 matches at 7 bases. The CDR3 has 11 amino acids. V shed 6 bases, J shed 9 bases, and the junction held 5 bases outside the gene matches. CDR1 is SQVTM and CDR2 is ANQGSEA in the germline V gene. CDR3 nucleotides: TGCAGCGTCGCGACAGGGAGTGAGCAGTTCTTC. Protein: CSVATGSEQFF.

J is TRBJ1-1 and V is TRBV30; the match to TRBD1 covers 8 bases. Trimming cost V 3 bases and J 4 bases; bases outside gene matches: 1. This CDR3 is 12 amino acids long. Germline loops: CDR1 GTSNPN, CDR2 SVGIG (reference sequence). In DNA, the CDR3 is TGTGCCTGGAGACAGGGGGGCACTGAAGCTTTCTTT. It codes for CAWRQGGTEAFF. The full variable domain, its missing parts supplied by reference TRBV30 and TRBJ1-1, is SQTIHQWPATLVQPVGSPLSLECTVEGTSNPNLYWYRQAAGRGLQLLFYSVGIGQISSEVPQNLSASRPQDRQFILSSKKLLLSDSGFYLCAWRQGGTEAFFGQGTRLTVV.

This clone was detected only a few times. This chain links TRBV10-3 with TRBJ2-1, with 15 bases aligning to TRBD2. Germline-derived CDR1 and CDR2 are ENHRY and SYGVKD. The CDR3 totals 17 residues. The trim removed 6 bases at V and 5 bases at J, leaving 8 bases unmatched. The CDR3 protein is CAISFGLAGGADNEQFF. As DNA, the CDR3 is TGTGCCATCAGCTTTGGACTAGCGGGAGGGGCCGACAATGAGCAGTTCTTC.

This clone was seen more than once but under ten times. V gene TRBV6-6 combines with J gene TRBJ2-7; a weak D match, TRBD2 (6 bases). CDR1 is MNHNY, CDR2 SVGAGI, per germline (reference sequence). Trimming took 2 bases from V and 0 from J, leaving 14 bases between them. The CDR3 contains 16 residues. In DNA, the CDR3 is TGTGCCAGCAGTTACCCGGGACTCAAGCTCTCCTACGAGCAGTACTTC. Amino acids: CASSYPGLKLSYEQYF.

This clone was seen more than once but under ten times. The J gene is TRBJ1-5, the V gene TRBV4-2; D not resolved. Between the trimmed V and J ends, which lost 1 base and 6 bases, there was a span of 19 bases. There are 17 residues in the CDR3. Germline values: CDR1 LGHNA, CDR2 YNFKEQ. Here the CDR3 DNA reads TGTGCCAGCAGCCAAGTGGAGAACCCCCGAGGTGGTCAGCCCCAGCATTTT. Amino acids: CASSQVENPRGGQPQHF.

Only a few counts were recorded for this clone. J is TRBJ2-5 and V is TRBV19; perhaps TRBD1 as D (6 bases). CDR1 is LNHDA, CDR2 SQIVND, per germline (reference sequence). V lost 6 bases and J lost 2, with 19 bases in between. This CDR3 contains 16 residues. CDR3 amino acids: CASRGGRQAGQETQYF. The CDR3 DNA reads TGTGCCAGTAGAGGAGGTCGACAGGCAGGACAAGAGACCCAGTACTTC.

This clone was detected ten times or more. V usage is TRBV2 and J usage is TRBJ1-2; no clear D gene. Trimming removed 8 bases at V and 1 base at J, with 14 bases between. The CDR3 has 14 residues. Germline assignment: CDR1 SNHLY and CDR2 FYNNEI. CDR3 nucleotide sequence: TGTGCCAGCGGCCTCCGTCGGGGTAACTATGGCTACACCTTC. Protein product: CASGLRRGNYGYTF.

There are a few counts of this clone. The chain recombines TRBV11-2 with TRBJ2-5; tentative D call: TRBD2 (6 bases). TRBJ2-7 matches the DNA end more closely, so the J call is doubtful. Looked up from germline, CDR1 is SGHAT and CDR2 is FQNNGV. CDR3 size: 16 residues. This CDR3 reads CASSLGPGLGAYEQYF. The CDR3 DNA reads TGTGCCAGCAGCTTAGGCCCGGGACTGGGAGCCTACGAGCAGTACTTC.

The V gene is TRBV19, the J gene TRBJ2-2; maybe TRBD1 (7 bases). The germline gives CDR1 LNHDA, CDR2 SQIVND (reference sequence). Deletions cut 6 bases from V and 3 bases from J, with 14 bases between. This CDR3 contains 15 residues. This CDR3 is CASREGARYTGELFF. CDR3 nucleotide sequence: TGTGCCAGTAGGGAGGGGGCGAGGTACACCGGGGAGCTGTTTTTT.

This clone appeared a few times. The chain links TRBV19 to TRBJ2-1; TRBD1 matches at 9 bases. This CDR3 has 16 amino acids. Germline trimming cut 7 bases from V and 9 bases from J; bases unmatched to any gene: 16. CDR1 is LNHDA, CDR2 SQIVND, per germline (reference sequence). The CDR3 reads CASTALRDRASSEQFF. The CDR3 nucleotides are TGTGCCAGTACCGCCCTCCGGGACAGGGCCTCGTCTGAGCAGTTCTTC. Drawing the rest from reference TRBV19 and TRBJ2-1, the complete variable domain is DGGITQSPKYLFRKEGQNVTLSCEQNLNHDAMYWYRQDPGQGLRLIYYSQIVNDFQKGDIAEGYSVSREKKESFPLTVTSAQKNPTAFYLCASTALRDRASSEQFFGPGTRLTVL.

This clone has a handful of counts. The chain employs TRBV9 and TRBJ2-7; D is unresolved. There are 14 residues in the CDR3. Trimming cost V 4 bases and J 3 bases, with 14 bases left between them. Germline-derived CDR1 and CDR2 are SGDLS and YYNGEE. CDR3 in DNA: TGTGCCAGCAGCCCTACCCAGCGAAACTACGAGCAGTACTTC. It codes for CASSPTQRNYEQYF.

The chain employs TRBV28 and TRBJ1-1; perhaps TRBD1 as D (5 bases). The germline V gene has CDR1 MDHEN and CDR2 SYDVKM. CDR3 length equals 13 residues. Trimming removed 6 bases from V and 1 base from J, with 9 bases in between. The CDR3 nucleotides read TGTGCCAGCAGGAATACAGGGAACACTGAAGCTTTCTTT. Translating gives CASRNTGNTEAFF.

This clone has more than one count but fewer than ten. V is TRBV6-5 and J is TRBJ1-6; 10 bases line up with TRBD1. Germline CDR1 MNHEY, CDR2 SVGAGI. There are 15 residues in the CDR3. V was clipped by 0 bases and J by 10 bases; unmatched bases: 3. CDR3 nucleotide sequence: TGTGCCAGCAGTTACTCGGGACAGGGGAACTCACCCCTCCACTTT. Residues: CASSYSGQGNSPLHF.

This clone was seen more than once but under ten times. This chain links TRBV5-1 with TRBJ2-7; the D gene is possibly TRBD2 (6 bases). The CDR3 has 15 amino acids. Germline assignment: CDR1 SGHRS and CDR2 YFSETQ. V lost 0 bases to trimming and J lost 5 bases, with 15 bases between them. CDR3: CASSLALGGPHEQYF. The CDR3 region has the DNA TGCGCCAGCAGCTTGGCCCTGGGGGGTCCCCACGAGCAGTACTTC.

In this sample, this clone turned up a few times. The CDR3 region has the DNA TGCGCCAGCAGCCCAGGCATTTACCAGCCCCAGCATTTT. This sequence encodes CASSPGIYQPQHF. V gene TRBV4-1 combines with J gene TRBJ1-5; D gene ambiguous. In germline, CDR1 is MGHRA, CDR2 YSYEKL. The V gene lost 4 bases and the J gene lost 7 bases, with 11 bases spanning the gap. The CDR3 length is 13 residues.

This clone showed up just a few times. The V call is TRBV5-1, the J call TRBJ1-6; D might be TRBD1 (6 bases). Trimming left V 0 bases short and J 5 bases short, with 12 bases between. Per germline, CDR1 SGHRS and CDR2 YFSETQ. This CDR3 has 16 amino acids. The CDR3 DNA follows: TGCGCCAGCAGCTTGGCCCTGACAGGAGATAATTCACCCCTCCACTTT. Translation gives CASSLALTGDNSPLHF.

This clone came up a few times. CDR3: CASSPYRAWTEAFF. The CDR3 DNA sequence: TGCGCCAGCAGCCCGTACAGGGCTTGGACTGAAGCTTTCTTT. The chain carries TRBV5-1 and TRBJ1-1; possibly TRBD1 for D (6 bases). The V gene lost 4 bases and the J gene lost 5 bases, with 15 bases spanning the gap. There are 14 residues in the CDR3. The germline gives CDR1 SGHRS, CDR2 YFSETQ.

This clone appeared a few times. The chain uses TRBV18 and TRBJ1-6; D is ambiguous. The CDR3 extends over 13 amino acids. Trimming stripped 5 bases from V and 5 bases from J, with 7 bases between. CDR1 KGHSH and CDR2 LQKENI come from the germline V gene. CDR3 sequence reads: CASSTHNNSPLHF. The CDR3 DNA reads TGTGCCAGCTCAACACATAATAATTCACCCCTCCACTTT.